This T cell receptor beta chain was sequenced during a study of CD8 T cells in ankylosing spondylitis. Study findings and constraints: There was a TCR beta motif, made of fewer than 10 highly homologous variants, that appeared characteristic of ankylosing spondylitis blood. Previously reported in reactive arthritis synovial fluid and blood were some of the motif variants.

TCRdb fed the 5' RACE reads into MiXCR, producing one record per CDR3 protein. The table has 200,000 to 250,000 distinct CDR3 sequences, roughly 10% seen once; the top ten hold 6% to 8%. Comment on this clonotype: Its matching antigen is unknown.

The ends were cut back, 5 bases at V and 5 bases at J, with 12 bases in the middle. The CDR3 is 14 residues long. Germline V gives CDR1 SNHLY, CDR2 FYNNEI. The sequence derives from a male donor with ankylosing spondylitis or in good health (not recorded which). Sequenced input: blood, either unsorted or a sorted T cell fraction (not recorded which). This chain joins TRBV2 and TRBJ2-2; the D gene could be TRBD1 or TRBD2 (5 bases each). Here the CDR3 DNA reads TGTGCCAGCAGTCCCGGGGCGAGAACCGGGGAGCTGTTTTTT. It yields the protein CASSPGARTGELFF.